This T cell receptor (beta chain) was identified during a study of blood T cell repertoires in COVID-19. At the level of the study: There were acute and convalescent COVID-19 samples, and they came from the United States, Italy and Spain.

Profiled with immunoSEQ multiplex PCR; TCRdb holds only in-frame clones, not every one. Counted here are some 240,000 clones, roughly 84% occurring once; the ten biggest clones make up more than 1.2%. Germline trimming cut 0 bases from V and 2 bases from J; bases unmatched to any gene: 6. CDR1 and CDR2 from the germline V gene are SGDLS and YYNGEE. This CDR3 is 16 amino acids long. This clonotype was sampled from a woman in her thirties or forties who had recovered from COVID-19. V usage is TRBV9 and J usage is TRBJ1-2, with 8 positions matching TRBD1. Sequences were obtained from peripheral blood. The CDR3 here is CASSVGTGPSNYGYTF. For the CDR3, the DNA is TGTGCCAGCAGCGTAGGGACAGGGCCTTCCAACTATGGCTACACCTTC.